These 32 T cell receptor beta chains were all obtained from the same sample, sequenced in a study of T cell responses to AZD1222 COVID-19 vaccine. The method was immunoSEQ multiplex PCR; TCRdb's version includes in-frame clones alone and lacks a portion of them. The data contain about 120,000 clones, about 86% of them singletons. The sample consisted of peripheral blood, taken 28 days after the second AZD1222 dose. The origin of the receptors is an adult who received the AZD1222 COVID-19 vaccine.

V usage is TRBV7-2 and J usage is TRBJ2-1, with D possibly TRBD2 on 7 matching bases. The V end was cut by 4 bases, the J end by 3 bases, with 16 bases between. Germline CDR1 reads SGHTA; CDR2 reads FQGNSA. The CDR3 is 16 amino acids. CDR3: CASSSSGGFYYNEQFF. The DNA for the CDR3 is TGTGCCAGCAGCTCTTCGGGGGGCTTCTACTACAATGAGCAGTTCTTC.

The J gene is TRBJ2-3, the V gene TRBV7-2, with 12 positions matching TRBD2. This CDR3 contains 17 residues. Germline CDR1 and CDR2: SGHTA and FQGNSA. V shed 4 bases and J 4 bases; nucleotides not matched to a gene: 9. CDR3 protein: CASSSRLAGVQADTQYF. The DNA for the CDR3 is TGTGCCAGCAGCTCGAGACTAGCGGGGGTCCAAGCAGATACGCAGTATTTT.

The chain links TRBV5-4 to TRBJ1-1; no clear D. The CDR3 sequence is 13 residues long. Trimming removed 4 bases from V and 2 bases from J, with 9 bases in between. Germline V lookup: CDR1 SGHNT, CDR2 YYREEE (reference sequence). The chain's CDR3 is CASSKRANTEAFF. Here the CDR3 DNA reads TGTGCCAGCAGCAAGAGGGCTAACACTGAAGCTTTCTTT.

This rearrangement joins TRBV30 to TRBJ2-5, with TRBD1 identical over 10 bases. Germline V gives CDR1 GTSNPN, CDR2 SVGIG (reference sequence). J lost 5 bases, V lost 4 bases, and 7 bases had no gene match. The CDR3 runs 14 residues. The CDR3 DNA reads as TGTGCCTGGAAGTGGGACAGGGGTCAGGAGACCCAGTACTTC. Translation: CAWKWDRGQETQYF. Full variable domain (remainder filled in from reference TRBV30 and TRBJ2-5): SQTIHQWPATLVQPVGSPLSLECTVEGTSNPNLYWYRQAAGRGLQLLFYSVGIGQISSEVPQNLSASRPQDRQFILSSKKLLLSDSGFYLCAWKWDRGQETQYFGPGTRLLVL.

V and J are TRBV4-3 and TRBJ1-1; 7 positions agree with TRBD1. The ends lost 2 bases at V and 3 bases at J; junction bases unmatched: 12. Germline values: CDR1 LGHNA, CDR2 YSLEER. The CDR3 spans 17 residues. The CDR3 region is CASSQSTRRDRDTEAFF. CDR3 in DNA: TGCGCCAGCAGCCAATCAACCCGCCGCGACAGGGACACTGAAGCTTTCTTT.

The V call is TRBV7-8, the J call TRBJ1-4; TRBD1 matches at 9 bases. CDR3 length equals 15 residues. In germline, CDR1 is SGHVS, CDR2 FQNEAQ. Trimming took 6 bases from V and 8 from J; bases not matched to a gene: 10. The CDR3 DNA reads as TGTGCCAGCAGGCCTTTCGGGACAGGGTACGAAAAACTGTTTTTT. Protein product: CASRPFGTGYEKLFF.

This chain connects TRBV2 to TRBJ1-5, with D perhaps matching TRBD1 (6 bases). Per germline, CDR1 SNHLY and CDR2 FYNNEI. V was cut by 6 bases and J by 3 bases, with 18 bases left in between. This CDR3 contains 16 residues. The CDR3 spells CASSGAQGKVNQPQHF. For the CDR3, the DNA is TGTGCCAGCAGCGGGGCCCAGGGGAAAGTCAATCAGCCCCAGCATTTT.

This clone was seen just once. J is TRBJ1-3 and V is TRBV7-9; TRBD1 is a possible D gene (5 bases). CDR1 is SEHNR and CDR2 is FQNEAQ in the germline V gene (reference sequence). Between the trimmed V and J ends, which lost 4 bases and 4 bases, there was a span of 14 bases. The CDR3 spans 15 residues. This CDR3 is CASSSLGAAGNTIYF. CDR3 in DNA: TGTGCCAGCAGCTCCCTAGGGGCCGCAGGAAACACCATATATTTT.

V gene TRBV5-1 combines with J gene TRBJ1-1, with TRBD1 matching 7 bases. V was clipped by 2 bases and J by 5 bases; unmatched bases: 6. The CDR3 covers 14 residues. CDR1 is SGHRS and CDR2 is YFSETQ in the germline V gene. In nucleotides, the CDR3 is TGCGCCAGCAGCTTACAGGGGATGCGTACTGAAGCTTTCTTT. Protein: CASSLQGMRTEAFF.

This rearrangement joins TRBV10-2 to TRBJ2-5; a weak D match, TRBD2 (5 bases). Germline CDR1 and CDR2: WSHSY and SAAADI. There are 13 residues in the CDR3. V lost 8 bases and J 3 bases, leaving 13 bases between the germline ends. The CDR3 DNA reads TGCGCCAGCGCTTGGACTCGTAAAGAGACCCAGTACTTC. Its protein is CASAWTRKETQYF.

J is TRBJ2-1 and V is TRBV2; possibly TRBD2 for D (5 bases). Trimming removed 6 bases from V and 9 bases from J, with 18 bases in between. The CDR3 contains 14 residues. Germline-derived CDR1 and CDR2 are SNHLY and FYNNEI. The CDR3, as DNA: TGTGCCAGCAGGGAATACCCCCCCGAGGGTGAGCAGTTCTTC. It codes for CASREYPPEGEQFF.

The V gene is TRBV3-1 (or the pseudogene TRBV3-2), the J gene TRBJ2-3, with 8 bases identical to TRBD2. After removal of 0 bases from V and 8 bases from J, the junction contained 16 bases not matched to a gene. This CDR3 has 18 residues. CDR1 and CDR2 from the germline V gene are LGHDT and YNNKEL (reference sequence). The CDR3 nucleotides read TGTGCCAGCAGCCAAGATAGGCCAGCGGGGGCCCCAGGAGGTACGCAGTATTTT. This codes for CASSQDRPAGAPGGTQYF.

This sequence joins TRBV7-9 and TRBJ2-2; D uncertain. The CDR3 sequence is 14 residues long. V dropped 5 bases and J dropped 1 base, with 8 bases sitting between them. CDR1 and CDR2 from the germline V gene are SEHNR and FQNEAQ (reference sequence). Written as DNA, the CDR3 is TGTGCCAGCAGCCAGGCACAGAACACCGGGGAGCTGTTTTTT. It translates to CASSQAQNTGELFF. The variable domain in full, with the rest retrieved from reference TRBV7-9 and TRBJ2-2, is DTGVSQNPRHKITKRGQNVTFRCDPISEHNRLYWYRQTLGQGPEFLTYFQNEAQLEKSRLLSDRFSAERPKGSFSTLEIQRTEQGDSAMYLCASSQAQNTGELFFGEGSRLTVL.

The rearrangement links TRBV19 to TRBJ1-2; 7 bases line up with TRBD1. From germline, CDR1 is LNHDA and CDR2 SQIVND (reference sequence). This CDR3 comprises 14 residues. The junction had 7 bases not matched to a gene; V was cut back by 5 bases and J by 4 bases. This CDR3 reads CASSGAGGGYGYTF. The CDR3 region has the DNA TGTGCCAGTAGTGGGGCAGGGGGTGGCTATGGCTACACCTTC. The full variable domain, in which reference TRBV19 and TRBJ1-2 provide the parts outside the CDR3, is DGGITQSPKYLFRKEGQNVTLSCEQNLNHDAMYWYRQDPGQGLRLIYYSQIVNDFQKGDIAEGYSVSREKKESFPLTVTSAQKNPTAFYLCASSGAGGGYGYTFGSGTRLTVV.

The chain joins TRBV28 to TRBJ1-5, with TRBD1 identical over 9 bases. The CDR3 is 16 amino acids. The junction had 8 bases not matched to a gene; V was cut back by 5 bases and J by 3 bases. Germline CDR1 is MDHEN and CDR2 is SYDVKM. Here the CDR3 reads CASSPPDRGYNQPQHF. CDR3 DNA sequence: TGTGCCAGCAGTCCTCCGGACAGGGGTTACAATCAGCCCCAGCATTTT.

The gene calls are TRBV6-5 and TRBJ1-1; TRBD1 matches at 8 bases. Per germline, CDR1 MNHEY and CDR2 SVGAGI. V trimming: 6 bases; J trimming: 5 bases; junction bases outside the gene matches: 11. CDR3 size: 15 residues. The CDR3 sequence: CASSPPQGGGTEAFF. CDR3 DNA: TGTGCCAGCAGCCCGCCACAGGGGGGCGGGACTGAAGCTTTCTTT.

The CDR3 nucleotides read TGCGCCAGCAGCTTGGAGTCTAATGAAAAACTGTTTTTT. Its protein is CASSLESNEKLFF. The chain links TRBV5-1 to TRBJ1-4, with D hard to call. This CDR3 comprises 13 residues. V lost 0 bases, J lost 3 bases, and 3 bases lay in between. Germline V gene sequence: CDR1 SGHRS, CDR2 YFSETQ.

The V gene is TRBV7-8, the J gene TRBJ2-7, with D hard to call. The CDR3 is 13 amino acids. V was clipped by 1 base and J by 6 bases, with 10 bases between them. Germline CDR1 and CDR2: SGHVS and FQNEAQ. The CDR3 loop reads CASSLDSHFEQYF. The CDR3 DNA reads TGTGCCAGCAGCTTAGACAGCCACTTCGAGCAGTACTTC.

This chain joins TRBV4-3 and TRBJ1-4, with a tentative D call TRBD1 (6 bases). This CDR3 is 15 amino acids long. V lost 8 bases and J lost 0, with 13 bases in between. CDR1 and CDR2 (germline): LGHNA, YSLEER. The CDR3 is CASPGAPATNEKLFF. CDR3 sequence (DNA): TGCGCCAGCCCAGGGGCCCCTGCAACTAATGAAAAACTGTTTTTT.

The chain uses TRBV19 and TRBJ2-2; 7 bases align to TRBD1. V gave up 6 bases and J gave up 4 bases; unmatched junction bases: 5. CDR1 is LNHDA, CDR2 SQIVND, per germline (reference sequence). CDR3 length equals 14 residues. DNA for the CDR3: TGTGCCAGTAGAAAGACAGGGAGCACCGGGGAGCTGTTTTTT. Its translation is CASRKTGSTGELFF.

The V call is TRBV30, the J call TRBJ1-6; 8 bases are a match to TRBD1. The V and J ends lost 4 bases and 5 bases, in that order; junction bases with no gene match: 4. CDR3 length: 14 amino acids. In germline, CDR1 is GTSNPN, CDR2 SVGIG (reference sequence). Here the CDR3 reads CAWIRTGNNSPLHF. The CDR3 coding sequence is TGTGCCTGGATCCGGACAGGGAATAATTCACCCCTCCACTTT.

J is TRBJ1-5 and V is TRBV28; D is uncertain. Germline-derived CDR1 and CDR2 are MDHEN and SYDVKM. With 6 bases removed from V and 0 bases from J, the gap between germline ends came to 18 bases. This CDR3 has 17 residues. In DNA, the CDR3 is TGTGCCAGCAGACTACCGGGAGGGCAAAATAGCAATCAGCCCCAGCATTTT. This sequence encodes CASRLPGGQNSNQPQHF.

The chain links TRBV18 to TRBJ2-1; D is possibly TRBD1 or TRBD2 (5 bases each). Germline V lookup: CDR1 KGHSH, CDR2 LQKENI. The germline V and J ends were trimmed by 2 bases and 1 base, with 12 bases remaining between them. The length of the CDR3 is 16 residues. The CDR3 loop is CASSPLGVGSYNEQFF. The CDR3 DNA follows: TGTGCCAGCTCACCATTGGGGGTAGGGTCCTACAATGAGCAGTTCTTC.

The gene calls are TRBV19 and TRBJ1-5; D is uncertain. In germline, CDR1 is LNHDA, CDR2 SQIVND (reference sequence). V was cut by 0 bases and J by 2 bases, with 11 bases left in between. CDR3 length: 16 amino acids. The CDR3 DNA follows: TGTGCCAGTAGTATAGATATTTTACAGCGCAATCAGCCCCAGCATTTT. Amino acid sequence: CASSIDILQRNQPQHF. Full variable domain (outside the CDR3, taken from reference TRBV19 and TRBJ1-5): DGGITQSPKYLFRKEGQNVTLSCEQNLNHDAMYWYRQDPGQGLRLIYYSQIVNDFQKGDIAEGYSVSREKKESFPLTVTSAQKNPTAFYLCASSIDILQRNQPQHFGDGTRLSIL.

V usage is TRBV7-9 and J usage is TRBJ2-1; 9 positions match TRBD2. Germline-derived CDR1 and CDR2 are SEHNR and FQNEAQ (reference sequence). V shed 6 bases, J shed 14 bases, and the junction held 8 bases outside the gene matches. The CDR3 runs 12 residues. The CDR3 here is CASRGLARTEFF. Written as DNA, the CDR3 is TGTGCCAGCAGAGGACTAGCGCGTACCGAGTTCTTC.

The rearrangement links TRBV28 to TRBJ1-2; D unresolved. The CDR3 has 14 amino acids. The V end was cut by 4 bases, the J end by 4 bases, with 13 bases between. Germline V gene sequence: CDR1 MDHEN, CDR2 SYDVKM. CDR3 DNA sequence: TGTGCCAGCAGTTCCCGTGATCTCCCCTATGGCTACACCTTC. Translating it yields CASSSRDLPYGYTF.

This chain uses TRBV6-5 with TRBJ2-7, with a weak D call TRBD1 (6 bases). Germline CDR1 and CDR2: MNHEY and SVGAGI. V lost 10 bases and J lost 5, with 18 bases in between. This CDR3 comprises 13 residues. CDR3 bases: TGTGCCATACTACCGGGACACCGCCACGAGCAGTACTTC. It translates to CAILPGHRHEQYF.

This chain links TRBV3-1 (or the pseudogene TRBV3-2) with TRBJ2-7; a weak D match, TRBD1 (5 bases). The CDR3 runs 15 residues. Looked up from germline, CDR1 is LGHDT and CDR2 is YNNKEL (reference sequence). With 1 base removed from V and 2 bases from J, the gap between germline ends came to 12 bases. CDR3 region: CASSQGITTAYEQYF. CDR3 nucleotide sequence: TGTGCCAGCAGCCAAGGTATCACGACAGCCTACGAGCAGTACTTC.

The J gene is TRBJ1-2, the V gene TRBV5-5, with a weak D call TRBD1 (6 bases). In germline, CDR1 is SGHKS, CDR2 YYEKEE (reference sequence). V gave up 3 bases and J gave up 2 bases, with 17 bases separating them. This CDR3 comprises 16 residues. The CDR3 sequence is CASSSDSHLPNYGYTF. The CDR3 DNA is TGTGCCAGCAGCTCGGACAGCCATCTACCCAACTATGGCTACACCTTC.

J is TRBJ1-2 and V is TRBV19; possibly TRBD1 for D (5 bases). There are 12 residues in the CDR3. Trimming removed 10 bases at V and 1 base at J, with 10 bases between. CDR1 is LNHDA and CDR2 is SQIVND in the germline V gene (reference sequence). The CDR3 DNA reads TGTGCCACCAGAGACAGTAACTATGGCTACACCTTC. Residues: CATRDSNYGYTF.

This clone has more than one count but fewer than ten. This chain uses TRBV5-1 with TRBJ1-6, with D hard to call. Germline V gene sequence: CDR1 SGHRS, CDR2 YFSETQ. This CDR3 contains 14 residues. Deletions cut 1 base from V and 10 bases from J, with 12 bases between. CDR3 coding DNA: TGCGCCAGCAGCTTGTCCGCCTCGGGGTCACCCCTCCACTTT. It specifies CASSLSASGSPLHF.

The V and J genes are TRBV10-3 and TRBJ1-6, with D tentatively TRBD1 (6 bases). The V end was cut by 3 bases, the J end by 7 bases, with 16 bases between. CDR3 length equals 16 residues. CDR1 and CDR2 from the germline V gene are ENHRY and SYGVKD. CDR3 loop: CAISDRSRGVNSPLHF. In DNA, the CDR3 is TGTGCCATCAGTGATCGCAGCAGGGGTGTGAATTCACCCCTCCACTTT.